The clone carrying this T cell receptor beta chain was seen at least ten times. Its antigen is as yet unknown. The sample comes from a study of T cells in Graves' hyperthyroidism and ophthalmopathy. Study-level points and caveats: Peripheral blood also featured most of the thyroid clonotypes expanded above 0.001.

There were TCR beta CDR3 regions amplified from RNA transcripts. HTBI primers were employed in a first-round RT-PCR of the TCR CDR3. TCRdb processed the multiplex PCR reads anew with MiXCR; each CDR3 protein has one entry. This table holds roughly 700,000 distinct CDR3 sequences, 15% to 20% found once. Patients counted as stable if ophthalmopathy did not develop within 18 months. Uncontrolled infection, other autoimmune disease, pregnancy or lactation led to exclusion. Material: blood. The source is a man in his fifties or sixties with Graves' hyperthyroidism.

The CDR3 DNA is TGTGCCAGCAGCCACCTCCGGGGAACTAATGAAAAACTGTTTTTT. Protein sequence: CASSHLRGTNEKLFF. The chain is built from TRBV12-3 or TRBV12-4 and TRBJ1-4; the D is unclear. The CDR3 covers 15 residues. The V gene lost 6 bases and the J gene lost 1 base, with 12 bases spanning the gap.